The T cell receptor (beta chain) described here comes from a study of response to subunit inactivated influenza vaccine. TCRdb re-called the RT-PCR reads with MiXCR, one entry per CDR3 protein. The data show about 700,000 distinct CDR3 sequences, about 14% seen once. Germline lookup yields CDR1 SGHRS and CDR2 YFSETQ. The CDR3 spans 12 residues. V was clipped by 5 bases and J by 7 bases; unmatched bases: 4. On this clonotype itself: What it recognizes is unknown.

Overall study results and limits: That few new T cells are recruited by each seasonal influenza vaccination was the authors' suggestion.

The chain combines TRBV5-1 with TRBJ2-7; 9 nucleotides line up with TRBD1. Sequencing used PBMCs from blood, obtained around 14 days before vaccination. The origin of this receptor is a man between 50 and 59 years old who received an inactivated influenza vaccine. CDR3 residues: CASRRDRAEQYF. The CDR3 DNA reads as TGCGCCAGCAGACGGGACAGGGCGGAGCAGTACTTC. Together with reference TRBV5-1 and TRBJ2-7, the CDR3 gives the full variable domain: KAGVTQTPRYLIKTRGQQVTLSCSPISGHRSVSWYQQTPGQGLQFLFEYFSETQRNKGNFPGRFSGRQFSNSRSEMNVSTLELGDSALYLCASRRDRAEQYFGPGTRLTVT.